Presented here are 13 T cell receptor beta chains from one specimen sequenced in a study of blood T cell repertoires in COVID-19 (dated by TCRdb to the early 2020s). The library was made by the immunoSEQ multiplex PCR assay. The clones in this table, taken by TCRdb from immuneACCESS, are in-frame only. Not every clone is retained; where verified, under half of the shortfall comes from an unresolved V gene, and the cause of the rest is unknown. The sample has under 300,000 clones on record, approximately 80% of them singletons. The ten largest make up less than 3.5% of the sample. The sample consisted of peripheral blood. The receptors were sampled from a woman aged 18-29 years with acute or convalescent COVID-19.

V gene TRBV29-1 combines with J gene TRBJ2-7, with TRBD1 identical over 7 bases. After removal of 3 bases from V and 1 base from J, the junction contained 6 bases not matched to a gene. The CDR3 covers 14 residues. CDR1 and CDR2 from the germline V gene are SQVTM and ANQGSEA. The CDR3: CSVDIEGQSYEQYF. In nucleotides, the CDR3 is TGCAGCGTTGACATTGAGGGACAGTCCTACGAGCAGTACTTC.

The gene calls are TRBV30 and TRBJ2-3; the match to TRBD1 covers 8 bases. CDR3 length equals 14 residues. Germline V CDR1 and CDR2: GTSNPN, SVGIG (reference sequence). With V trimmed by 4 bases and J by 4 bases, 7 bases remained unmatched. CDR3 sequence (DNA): TGTGCCTGGACAGGGGGCAGCTGGGCAGATACGCAGTATTTT. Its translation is CAWTGGSWADTQYF.

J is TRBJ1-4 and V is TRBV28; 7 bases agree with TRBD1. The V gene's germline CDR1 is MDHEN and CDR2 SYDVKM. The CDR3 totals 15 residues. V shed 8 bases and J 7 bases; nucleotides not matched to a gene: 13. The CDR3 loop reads CASARPDRDLEKLFF. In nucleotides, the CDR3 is TGTGCCAGCGCCCGCCCTGACAGGGACCTTGAAAAACTGTTTTTT.

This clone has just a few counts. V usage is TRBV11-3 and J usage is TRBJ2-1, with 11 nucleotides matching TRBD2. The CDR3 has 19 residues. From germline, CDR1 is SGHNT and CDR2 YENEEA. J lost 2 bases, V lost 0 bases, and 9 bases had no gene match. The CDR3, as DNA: TGTGCCAGCAGCTTAGATCAAGGGGGGACTAGCGGAACCTACAATGAGCAGTTCTTC. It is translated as CASSLDQGGTSGTYNEQFF.

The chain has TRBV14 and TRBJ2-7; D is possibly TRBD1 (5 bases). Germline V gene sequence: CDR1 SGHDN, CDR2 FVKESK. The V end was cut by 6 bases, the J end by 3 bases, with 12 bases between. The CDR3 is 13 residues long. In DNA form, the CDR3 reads TGTGCCAGCAGTCCTAGGGGCCTCTACGAGCAGTACTTC. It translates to CASSPRGLYEQYF.

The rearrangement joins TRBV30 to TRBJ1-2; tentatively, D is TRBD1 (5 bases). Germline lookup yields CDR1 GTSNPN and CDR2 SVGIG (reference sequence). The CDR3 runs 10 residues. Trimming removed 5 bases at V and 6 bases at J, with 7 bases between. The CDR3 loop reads CAWGRDGYTF. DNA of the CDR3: TGTGCCTGGGGCAGGGATGGCTACACCTTC. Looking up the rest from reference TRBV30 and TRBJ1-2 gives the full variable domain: SQTIHQWPATLVQPVGSPLSLECTVEGTSNPNLYWYRQAAGRGLQLLFYSVGIGQISSEVPQNLSASRPQDRQFILSSKKLLLSDSGFYLCAWGRDGYTFGSGTRLTVV.

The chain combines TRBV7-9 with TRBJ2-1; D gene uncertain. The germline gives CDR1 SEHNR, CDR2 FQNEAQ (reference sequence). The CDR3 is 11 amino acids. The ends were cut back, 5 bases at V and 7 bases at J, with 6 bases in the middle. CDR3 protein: CASSPGNEQFF. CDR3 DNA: TGTGCCAGCAGCCCCGGGAATGAGCAGTTCTTC.

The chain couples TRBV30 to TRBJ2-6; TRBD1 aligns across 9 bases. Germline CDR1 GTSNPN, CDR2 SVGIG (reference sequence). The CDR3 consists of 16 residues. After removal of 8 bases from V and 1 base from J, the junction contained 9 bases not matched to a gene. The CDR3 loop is CARRDRVVSGANVLTF. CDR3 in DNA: TGTGCCAGACGGGACAGGGTTGTTTCTGGGGCCAACGTCCTGACTTTC. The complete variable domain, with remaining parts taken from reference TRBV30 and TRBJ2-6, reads SQTIHQWPATLVQPVGSPLSLECTVEGTSNPNLYWYRQAAGRGLQLLFYSVGIGQISSEVPQNLSASRPQDRQFILSSKKLLLSDSGFYLCARRDRVVSGANVLTFGAGSRLTVL.

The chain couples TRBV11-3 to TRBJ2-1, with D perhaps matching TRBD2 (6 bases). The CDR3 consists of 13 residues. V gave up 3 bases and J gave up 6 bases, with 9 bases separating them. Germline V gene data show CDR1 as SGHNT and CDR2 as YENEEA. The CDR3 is CASSFGGLNEQFF. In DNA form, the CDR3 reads TGTGCCAGCAGCTTTGGGGGACTCAATGAGCAGTTCTTC.

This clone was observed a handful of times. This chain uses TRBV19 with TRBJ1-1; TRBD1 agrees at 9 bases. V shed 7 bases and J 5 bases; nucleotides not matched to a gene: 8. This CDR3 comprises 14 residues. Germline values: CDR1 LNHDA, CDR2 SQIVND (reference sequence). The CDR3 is CASNRQGGKTEAFF. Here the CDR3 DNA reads TGTGCCAGTAACCGACAGGGGGGAAAAACTGAAGCTTTCTTT.

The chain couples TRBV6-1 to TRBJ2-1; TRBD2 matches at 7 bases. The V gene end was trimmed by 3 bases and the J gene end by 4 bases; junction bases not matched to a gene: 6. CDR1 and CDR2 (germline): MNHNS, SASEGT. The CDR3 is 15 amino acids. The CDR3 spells CASSDPGLQYNEQFF. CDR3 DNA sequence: TGTGCCAGCAGTGACCCGGGACTACAATACAATGAGCAGTTCTTC.

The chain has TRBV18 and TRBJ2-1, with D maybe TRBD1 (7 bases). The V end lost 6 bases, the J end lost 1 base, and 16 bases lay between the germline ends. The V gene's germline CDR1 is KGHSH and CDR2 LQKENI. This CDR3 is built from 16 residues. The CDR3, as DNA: TGTGCCAGCTCGCTTCAGGGGGGCCTTTCCTACAATGAGCAGTTCTTC. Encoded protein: CASSLQGGLSYNEQFF. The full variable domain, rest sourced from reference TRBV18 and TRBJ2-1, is NAGVMQNPRHLVRRRGQEARLRCSPMKGHSHVYWYRQLPEEGLKFMVYLQKENIIDESGMPKERFSAEFPKEGPSILRIQQVVRGDSAAYFCASSLQGGLSYNEQFFGPGTRLTVL.

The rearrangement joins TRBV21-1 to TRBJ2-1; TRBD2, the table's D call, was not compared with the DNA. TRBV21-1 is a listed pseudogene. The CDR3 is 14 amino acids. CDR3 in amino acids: CADRVTLAYNEQFF. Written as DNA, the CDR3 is TGTGCCGATCGGGTGACTCTCGCCTACAATGAGCAGTTCTTC.